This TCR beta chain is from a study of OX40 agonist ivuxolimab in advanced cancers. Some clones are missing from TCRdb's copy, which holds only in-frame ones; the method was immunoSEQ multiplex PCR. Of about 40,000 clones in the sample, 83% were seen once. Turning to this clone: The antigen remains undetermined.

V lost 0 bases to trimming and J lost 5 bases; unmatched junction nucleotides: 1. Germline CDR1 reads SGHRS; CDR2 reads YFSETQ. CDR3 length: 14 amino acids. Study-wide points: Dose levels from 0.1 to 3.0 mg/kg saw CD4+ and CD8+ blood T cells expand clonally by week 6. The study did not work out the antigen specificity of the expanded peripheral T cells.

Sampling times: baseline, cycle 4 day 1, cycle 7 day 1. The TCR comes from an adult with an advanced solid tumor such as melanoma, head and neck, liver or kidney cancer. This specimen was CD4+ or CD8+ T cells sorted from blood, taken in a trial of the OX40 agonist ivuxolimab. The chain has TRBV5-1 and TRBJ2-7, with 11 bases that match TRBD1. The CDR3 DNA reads TGCGCCAGCAGCTTGGAGGACAGGGGGCACGAGCAGTACTTC. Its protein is CASSLEDRGHEQYF.